The source of this TCR beta chain is a study of blood T cell repertoires in COVID-19. Study information: Acute and convalescent COVID-19 samples came from the United States, Italy and Spain. Sources were T cells, B-cell-depleted T cells, or PBMCs; the material itself was cDNA or gDNA.

Per the study methods: For nucleated cells, counts were estimated from reference gene primer amplification. TCRdb's copy holds only in-frame clones and misses some; the assay was immunoSEQ multiplex PCR. V, J and clone size are those of that table, while D and trimming were read from the DNA. The repertoire consists of 80,000 to 100,000 clones, with approximately 86% occurring once and the leading ten covering about a tenth. CDR1 is SGHRS and CDR2 is YFSETQ in the germline V gene. The CDR3 contains 16 residues. V lost 0 bases, J lost 4 bases, and 14 bases lay in between. Sequenced material: peripheral blood. The sequence derives from a man in his fifties with acute or convalescent COVID-19. The chain has TRBV5-1 and TRBJ2-1; TRBD2 might be the D (6 bases). The CDR3 loop reads CASSLDGSVRYNEQFF. The CDR3 DNA reads TGCGCCAGCAGCTTGGACGGGAGTGTGCGGTACAATGAGCAGTTCTTC.